The following is a T cell receptor (beta chain) sequence with its context. This clone was observed a single time. It has no known antigen specificity. No much larger clonotype is one base removed from it; base qualities were not supplied. TCRbeta CDR3 regions were amplified from genomic DNA by means of the immunoSEQ Assay, a bias-controlled multiplex PCR. In the original analysis: Nucleated cell counts per sample were estimated from amplification of reference gene primers within the assay. Sequence reads were collapsed and filtered to measure the absolute abundance of every unique TCRbeta CDR3 rearrangement. For each sample, productive Simpson clonality was calculated by taking the square root of Simpson's diversity index across productive rearrangements. In TCRdb, the immuneACCESS table is reduced to in-frame sequences with V and J assigned. These tables do not hold every clone; where another copy was compared, an unresolved V gene accounts for under half, and the others remain unexplained. V, J and clone size derive from that table, while D and trimming were established from the DNA sequence. The sample table holds 180,000 or so clones, of which approximately 87% were seen once. Approximately 4% of the sample comes from the top ten.

Whole blood was collected in K2EDTA tubes by collaborating institutions according to the institutions' own protocols. Collaborator samples were shipped for TCRbeta analysis as frozen whole blood, isolated PBMCs, or DNA extracted from either sample type. This sample was included in a study of blood T cell repertoires in COVID-19 (dated by TCRdb to 2020 to 2021). Regarding the study in general: The collaborator samples originated in the United States, Italy and Spain and spanned the acute and convalescent phases of COVID-19. The prospective study material was composed of cDNA or gDNA derived from T cells, B-cell-depleted T cells, or PBMCs. The dataset comprised deeply sampled blood TCRbeta repertoires from subjects exposed to, actively infected with, or recovered from COVID-19. The repertoires were released in a freely available public database meant as a resource for research on the immune response to SARS-CoV-2. Samples came from the ongoing ImmuneRACE study (first 160 participants) plus 1,254 subjects from 6 global collaborators. Nearly every sample came with metadata listing a de-identified subject ID, COVID-19 status, age in years and sex. Where available, HLA class I and class II types were obtained from metadata supplied by the sample provider rather than from assay-based typing.

What the research found in general, with its limitations: The amount of clinical and demographic metadata varied by source and participant and was provided uncurated.

There are 15 amino acids in the CDR3, from cysteine to phenylalanine inclusive. Just the 45-base CDR3 DNA is kept, in frame starting at base 1. The germline V gene encodes CDR1 SGDLS and CDR2 YYNGEE. Here V drops 6 bases and J drops 5 bases, and the junction holds 8 bases not matched to any gene. This sequence originates from a man between 18 and 35 years old with active or convalescent COVID-19. The material sequenced was peripheral blood. The sequence is built from TRBV9 and TRBJ2-5; TRBD2 matches 12 bases in the middle. Here the CDR3 is given as CASNTLAGGPETQYF. The nucleotide sequence reads TGTGCCAGCAACACCCTAGCGGGAGGGCCGGAGACCCAGTACTTC.